Sequencing of this TCR beta chain was carried out in a study of neurological immune-mediated disorders. Stated time point: longitudinal time-point 3. Source material was 2 million unsorted PBMCs, stored at -80 °C in RNAlater. Turning to this clonotype: Its specificity is unknown.

The CDR3 covers 14 residues. The germline V gene has CDR1 SGHVS and CDR2 FQNEAQ. V was trimmed by 8 bases and J by 2 bases, leaving 12 bases between them. Study-wide findings and caveats: Private repertoires in all groups were suggested by the absence of shared CDR3 amino acid sequences among expanded clones across subjects. Expansion of TCR clones was greatest in HTLV-1-associated myelopathy and smallest in multiple sclerosis, where it fell below that of healthy controls.

Synthesis of cDNA used 5'RACE (with 10-nucleotide random UMIs). TCRdb re-derived calls from the 5' RACE reads in MiXCR, one entry per CDR3 protein. The sample lists roughly 100,000 distinct CDR3 sequences; 10% to 13% were seen once. The chain has TRBV7-8 and TRBJ2-2; tentatively, D is TRBD1 (6 bases). The source of this sequence is a female donor with HTLV-1-associated myelopathy (HAM/TSP). Input material: PBMCs. DNA of the CDR3: TGTGCCAGCCAACAGGGTACAAACACCGGGGAGCTGTTTTTT. It specifies CASQQGTNTGELFF.